This T cell receptor (beta chain) was recovered during a study of CD8 T cells in ankylosing spondylitis. Notes on the study in general: In reactive arthritis synovial fluid and blood, some motif variants had been reported before. Matched ankylosing spondylitis synovial fluid reportedly contained a significantly enriched population of disease-linked clones.

TCRdb reanalysed the 5' RACE reads using MiXCR and keeps one entry per CDR3 protein. The table shows 230,000 or so distinct CDR3 sequences, with 18% occurring only once. In regard to this clonotype: Its specificity is unknown.

Germline values: CDR1 ENHRY, CDR2 SYGVKD. V was clipped by 3 bases and J by 5 bases; unmatched bases: 5. This CDR3 is built from 15 residues. Material: blood, either unsorted or a sorted T cell fraction (not recorded which). This chain links TRBV10-3 with TRBJ2-1; 9 bases align to TRBD1. The clonotype originates from a male donor with ankylosing spondylitis or in good health (not recorded which). This CDR3 is CAISEGTGINNEQFF. CDR3 coding DNA: TGTGCCATCAGTGAAGGGACAGGGATCAACAATGAGCAGTTCTTC.